This T cell receptor beta chain stems from a study of T cell changes during pregnancy in multiple sclerosis. CDR1 is LGHNA and CDR2 is YSLEER in the germline V gene. The CDR3 sequence is 14 residues long. V lost 3 bases and J 3 bases, leaving 11 bases between the germline ends. This clone has only one observation. Profiling relied on immunoSEQ multiplex PCR, and the TCRdb table lists in-frame clones only, not all of them. The profile shows fewer than 110,000 clones, 85% to 95% of them singletons. The V call is TRBV4-3, the J call TRBJ1-2; D perhaps matches TRBD1 (6 bases). The specimen was peripheral blood, collected in the third trimester of pregnancy. The receptor was derived from a female donor in good health, enrolled as a control in a pregnancy study. The CDR3, as DNA: TGCGCCAGCAGCCAGACAGGTTTGGACTATGGCTACACCTTC. As protein: CASSQTGLDYGYTF.